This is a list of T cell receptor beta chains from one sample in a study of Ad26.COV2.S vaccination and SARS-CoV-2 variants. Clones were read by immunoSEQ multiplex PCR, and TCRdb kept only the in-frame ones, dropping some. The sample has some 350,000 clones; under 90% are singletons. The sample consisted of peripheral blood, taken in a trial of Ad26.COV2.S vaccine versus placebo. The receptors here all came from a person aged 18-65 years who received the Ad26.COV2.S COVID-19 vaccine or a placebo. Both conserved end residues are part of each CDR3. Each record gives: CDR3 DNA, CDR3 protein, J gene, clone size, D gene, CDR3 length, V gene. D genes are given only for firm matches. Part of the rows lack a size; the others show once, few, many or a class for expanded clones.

DNA: TGTGCCAGCAGCTTAGGTCGGGGGGGCACAGATACGCAGTATTTT; CDR3: CASSLGRGGTDTQYF; J: TRBJ2-3; size: once; D: TRBD2; length: 15; V: TRBV11-3
DNA: TGTGCCAGCAGCTTTGGGGCAGGGTCGGTTGAAAAACTGTTTTTT; CDR3: CASSFGAGSVEKLFF; J: TRBJ1-4; size: -; D: -; length: 15; V: TRBV11-3
DNA: TGCGCCAGCAGCCAAGGGGCCAGCGGGGGCGATTTGAACACCGGGGAGCTGTTTTTT; CDR3: CASSQGASGGDLNTGELFF; J: TRBJ2-2; size: -; D: TRBD2; length: 19; V: TRBV4-3
DNA: TGTGCCAGCAGTTTATCGGGGACACCCCTGAGGGGCTACACCTTC; CDR3: CASSLSGTPLRGYTF; J: TRBJ1-2; size: -; D: -; length: 15; V: TRBV27
DNA: TGTGCCAGCAGTTTCCCGGGCCGAACAATTAATTCACCCCTCCACTTT; CDR3: CASSFPGRTINSPLHF; J: TRBJ1-6; size: once; D: -; length: 16; V: TRBV6-2/TRBV6-3
DNA: TGTGCCAGCAGTTTATTGGTTGAAACAGATACGCAGTATTTT; CDR3: CASSLLVETDTQYF; J: TRBJ2-3; size: once; D: -; length: 14; V: TRBV27
DNA: TGTGCCAGCTCACCAGTGAGGGATCTTCAGCCCCAGCATTTT; CDR3: CASSPVRDLQPQHF; J: TRBJ1-5; size: -; D: -; length: 14; V: TRBV18
DNA: TGTGCCAGCAGCCGACCGGGACAGGGGCCTGAAGCTTTCTTT; CDR3: CASSRPGQGPEAFF; J: TRBJ1-1; size: -; D: TRBD1; length: 14; V: TRBV4-2
DNA: TGTGCCAGCAGCTTATTCGGGGCTAGCTCTGGAAACACCATATATTTT; CDR3: CASSLFGASSGNTIYF; J: TRBJ1-3; size: -; D: -; length: 16; V: TRBV7-6
DNA: TGTGCCAGCAAGGAGGGGCGACAAGAGACCCAGTACTTC; CDR3: CASKEGRQETQYF; J: TRBJ2-5; size: -; D: -; length: 13; V: TRBV5-6
DNA: TGTGCCAGCAGCGCGGGACCGGGACTAGCTGAATACAATGAGCAGTTCTTC; CDR3: CASSAGPGLAEYNEQFF; J: TRBJ2-1; size: -; D: TRBD2; length: 17; V: TRBV7-2
DNA: TGTGCCAGCAGCCCGACAGGGAACACTGAAGCTTTCTTT; CDR3: CASSPTGNTEAFF; J: TRBJ1-1; size: -; D: -; length: 13; V: TRBV7-9
DNA: TGTGCCAGCAGCCAAGATGGTGGCCTCGGGAACACTGAAGCTTTCTTT; CDR3: CASSQDGGLGNTEAFF; J: TRBJ1-1; size: -; D: -; length: 16; V: TRBV3-1/TRBV3-2
DNA: TGTGCCAGCAGAAGGACAGGAGAAGAGACCCAGTACTTC; CDR3: CASRRTGEETQYF; J: TRBJ2-5; size: -; D: TRBD1; length: 13; V: TRBV12-3/TRBV12-4
DNA: TGTGCCAGCAGCTCTACAGGGAAAAAACTGTTTTTT; CDR3: CASSSTGKKLFF; J: TRBJ1-4; size: -; D: -; length: 12; V: TRBV7-2
DNA: TGTGCCAGCAGCGGGGCGACAAACACTGAAGCTTTCTTT; CDR3: CASSGATNTEAFF; J: TRBJ1-1; size: -; D: -; length: 13; V: TRBV9
DNA: TGTGCCAGCAGCCAGGCACTTTACACCGGGGAGCTGTTTTTT; CDR3: CASSQALYTGELFF; J: TRBJ2-2; size: -; D: -; length: 14; V: TRBV14
DNA: TGTGCCAGCAGACCCGGGGAGACTAGCGTCACCTACAATGAGCAGTTCTTC; CDR3: CASRPGETSVTYNEQFF; J: TRBJ2-1; size: -; D: TRBD2; length: 17; V: TRBV7-9
DNA: TGCAGTTTCTCGGGGGGGTTCAATGAAAAACTGTTTTTT; CDR3: CSFSGGFNEKLFF; J: TRBJ1-4; size: -; D: -; length: 13; V: TRBV29-1
DNA: TGTGCCAGCAGGCCCCGGGGTTCTGGGCCCACAGATACGCAGTATTTT; CDR3: CASRPRGSGPTDTQYF; J: TRBJ2-3; size: -; D: -; length: 16; V: TRBV3-1/TRBV3-2
DNA: TGTGCTAGTGGTTACCGGACACTTAGCTCCTACGAGCAGTACTTC; CDR3: CASGYRTLSSYEQYF; J: TRBJ2-7; size: -; D: -; length: 15; V: TRBV12-5
DNA: TGTGCCAGCAGTTCTCGGACAGAAAACTATGGCTACACCTTC; CDR3: CASSSRTENYGYTF; J: TRBJ1-2; size: -; D: -; length: 14; V: TRBV27
DNA: TGTGCCACCGGCCCGAGGGAAAACTATGGCTACACCTTC; CDR3: CATGPRENYGYTF; J: TRBJ1-2; size: -; D: -; length: 13; V: TRBV19
DNA: TGTGCCAGCAGCTCCCCCTCATTTCGGACAGGGGCCCACTATGGCTACACCTTC; CDR3: CASSSPSFRTGAHYGYTF; J: TRBJ1-2; size: -; D: TRBD1; length: 18; V: TRBV11-3
DNA: TGTGCCAGCAGTATGTCCTACTATGGCTACACCTTC; CDR3: CASSMSYYGYTF; J: TRBJ1-2; size: -; D: -; length: 12; V: TRBV13
DNA: TGCGCCAGCAGCGACGACAGGACTGAAGCTTTCTTT; CDR3: CASSDDRTEAFF; J: TRBJ1-1; size: -; D: -; length: 12; V: TRBV5-1
DNA: TGTGCCAGCAGCTTAAGACTAGCGGGAGTGGATGAGCAGTTCTTC; CDR3: CASSLRLAGVDEQFF; J: TRBJ2-1; size: -; D: TRBD2; length: 15; V: TRBV5-4
DNA: TGTGCCAGCAGCTTAGCCGGGGAGCTGTTTTTT; CDR3: CASSLAGELFF; J: TRBJ2-2; size: -; D: -; length: 11; V: TRBV7-2
DNA: TGTGCCAGCAGAGCGCCAAGTAAGAGGAACACTGAAGCTTTCTTT; CDR3: CASRAPSKRNTEAFF; J: TRBJ1-1; size: -; D: -; length: 15; V: TRBV28
DNA: TGTGCCAGCAGCTCCCCGGGACAGGGGGCTATTGGGGAAGCTTTCTTT; CDR3: CASSSPGQGAIGEAFF; J: TRBJ1-1; size: -; D: TRBD1; length: 16; V: TRBV5-4
DNA: TGCGCCAGCAGCCAAGATCGGATAGGGAAGTTTGACAGCTCCTACGAGCAGTACTTC; CDR3: CASSQDRIGKFDSSYEQYF; J: TRBJ2-7; size: -; D: -; length: 19; V: TRBV4-3
DNA: TGTGCCAGCAGCCAAGGAAGTTCGAGGAGGACTATTCTCGCAGGGGGCTATGGCTACACCTTC; CDR3: CASSQGSSRRTILAGGYGYTF; J: TRBJ1-2; size: -; D: TRBD1; length: 21; V: TRBV3-1/TRBV3-2
DNA: TGTGCCGGTGTCCAGGGCTACACTGAAGCTTTCTTT; CDR3: CAGVQGYTEAFF; J: TRBJ1-1; size: -; D: -; length: 12; V: TRBV2
DNA: TGCGCCAGCAGTTCCCTAGCGGGGGGGGTCACAGATACGCAGTATTTT; CDR3: CASSSLAGGVTDTQYF; J: TRBJ2-3; size: -; D: TRBD2; length: 16; V: TRBV5-1
DNA: TGTGCCAGCAGGGGGACGATGCAGTTCTTC; CDR3: CASRGTMQFF; J: TRBJ2-1; size: -; D: -; length: 10; V: TRBV2
DNA: TGTGCCAGCAGTTCCTCTCAGCAAGAGACCCAGTACTTC; CDR3: CASSSSQQETQYF; J: TRBJ2-5; size: -; D: -; length: 13; V: TRBV6-5
DNA: TGTGCCAGCAGTAACCGGGGGGGGGAGACCCAGTACTTC; CDR3: CASSNRGGETQYF; J: TRBJ2-5; size: -; D: TRBD2; length: 13; V: TRBV27
DNA: TGCGCCAGCAGCCAAGGGGGGGGGCCAGGGTCTGGAAACACCATATATTTT; CDR3: CASSQGGGPGSGNTIYF; J: TRBJ1-3; size: -; D: -; length: 17; V: TRBV4-3
DNA: TGTGCCAGCATCTTCTACAATGAGCAGTTCTTC; CDR3: CASIFYNEQFF; J: TRBJ2-1; size: -; D: -; length: 11; V: TRBV5-6
DNA: TGCGCCAGCAAAGAAGACAATGAGCAGTTCTTC; CDR3: CASKEDNEQFF; J: TRBJ2-1; size: -; D: -; length: 11; V: TRBV5-1
DNA: TGTGCCAGTAGTACCGGGACGGATCACTATGGCTACACCTTC; CDR3: CASSTGTDHYGYTF; J: TRBJ1-2; size: -; D: -; length: 14; V: TRBV19
DNA: TGTGCCAGTAGTATCTCGGGGGTGCCCCATGAGCAGTTCTTC; CDR3: CASSISGVPHEQFF; J: TRBJ2-1; size: once; D: -; length: 14; V: TRBV19
DNA: TGTGCCAGCAGCCCCGTTGACGATACGCAGTATTTT; CDR3: CASSPVDDTQYF; J: TRBJ2-3; size: once; D: -; length: 12; V: TRBV7-6
DNA: TGTGCCAGCAGTTCGGACAGGGACGATTACTATGGCTACACCTTC; CDR3: CASSSDRDDYYGYTF; J: TRBJ1-2; size: few; D: TRBD1; length: 15; V: TRBV28
DNA: TGCGCCAGCATACCCTTCCCCGGGGAGGATGGCTACACCTTC; CDR3: CASIPFPGEDGYTF; J: TRBJ1-2; size: few; D: -; length: 14; V: TRBV5-1
DNA: TGTGCCAGCAGCTTAAGGTGGGAGAGGGGGCGCGCGGGCACTGAAGCTTTCTTT; CDR3: CASSLRWERGRAGTEAFF; J: TRBJ1-1; size: -; D: TRBD1; length: 18; V: TRBV7-9
DNA: TGTGCCAGCAGCCTAGAGGTCGGGGAGCTGTTTTTT; CDR3: CASSLEVGELFF; J: TRBJ2-2; size: few; D: -; length: 12; V: TRBV4-2
DNA: TGTGCCAGCAGCCCCTATGGCGGACAGGACTTTAACTATGGCTACACCTTC; CDR3: CASSPYGGQDFNYGYTF; J: TRBJ1-2; size: once; D: TRBD1; length: 17; V: TRBV7-2
DNA: TGTGCCAGCAGCGTAGGAGGATGGGGGACCGGGGAGCTGTTTTTT; CDR3: CASSVGGWGTGELFF; J: TRBJ2-2; size: -; D: -; length: 15; V: TRBV9
DNA: TGTGCCAGTAGGTCAGGGCCCAATGAGCAGTTCTTC; CDR3: CASRSGPNEQFF; J: TRBJ2-1; size: -; D: -; length: 12; V: TRBV19
DNA: TGTGCCAGCAGTGTAAACCAAGGAAGCCCCTACGAGCAGTACTTC; CDR3: CASSVNQGSPYEQYF; J: TRBJ2-7; size: -; D: -; length: 15; V: TRBV6-4
DNA: TGTGCCAGCAGCACCACCGGGGGTTCACCCCTCCACTTT; CDR3: CASSTTGGSPLHF; J: TRBJ1-6; size: -; D: -; length: 13; V: TRBV12-3/TRBV12-4